The rows below give T cell receptor beta chains drawn from one sample of a study of blood T cell repertoires in COVID-19. The assay was immunoSEQ multiplex PCR, and TCRdb's table has in-frame clones only and misses some. The sample lists around 460,000 clones, 70% to 90% occurring once. Sample: peripheral blood. These TCRs come from a man between 18 and 35 years old with COVID-19, enrolled during active disease. Both conserved end residues are part of each CDR3. The order of the fields is CDR3 protein, CDR3 DNA, clone size, V gene, D gene, J gene. D genes are given only for firm matches. Size is omitted from some rows. Given values are once, few, many or a class for expanded clones.

CASSQRLAASTDTQYF	TGCGCCAGCAGCCAGCGACTAGCGGCCAGCACAGATACGCAGTATTTT	NA	TRBV5-1	TRBD2	TRBJ2-3
CASSVAGDSGNTIYF	TGTGCCAGCAGCGTAGCGGGGGACTCTGGAAACACCATATATTTT	NA	TRBV9	NA	TRBJ1-3
CASSSGTGKGNEQFF	TGTGCCAGCAGCTCCGGGACAGGGAAGGGCAATGAGCAGTTCTTC	NA	TRBV3-1/TRBV3-2	TRBD1	TRBJ2-1
CASSLGYSSGRDYNEQFF	TGCGCCAGCAGCTTGGGGTATTCTAGCGGGAGAGACTACAATGAGCAGTTCTTC	few	TRBV5-1	TRBD2	TRBJ2-1
CASSRRLAGEETQYF	TGTGCCAGCAGCCGACGACTAGCGGGTGAAGAGACCCAGTACTTC	NA	TRBV7-9	TRBD2	TRBJ2-5
CASSQLWDRLLYGYTF	TGCGCCAGCAGTCAATTGTGGGACAGGCTGCTCTATGGCTACACCTTC	NA	TRBV23-1	TRBD1	TRBJ1-2
CASSINGPGAGLQETQYF	TGTGCCAGTAGTATTAATGGGCCCGGGGCGGGACTCCAAGAGACCCAGTACTTC	NA	TRBV19	NA	TRBJ2-5
CSAPRVSGYTF	TGCAGTGCCCCTCGGGTCTCCGGCTACACCTTC	NA	TRBV20-1	NA	TRBJ1-2
CASPPGTSYNEQFF	TGTGCCAGTCCCCCCGGGACATCATACAATGAGCAGTTCTTC	NA	TRBV6-4	NA	TRBJ2-1
CASTPPAGTGDSNQPQHF	TGTGCCAGTACCCCCCCAGCCGGGACAGGGGATAGCAATCAGCCCCAGCATTTT	NA	TRBV19	TRBD1	TRBJ1-5
CASSLAGSPYEQYF	TGTGCCAGCAGCTTAGCGGGCAGCCCTTACGAGCAGTACTTC	once	TRBV7-2	NA	TRBJ2-7
CASSLVGTSGWTDTGELFF	TGTGCCAGCAGCTTAGTCGGGACTAGCGGGTGGACCGACACCGGGGAGCTGTTTTTT	NA	TRBV7-9	TRBD2	TRBJ2-2
CASSLYDQTAELFF	TGTGCCAGCAGCCTTTACGACCAGACAGCCGAACTGTTTTTT	NA	TRBV14	NA	TRBJ1-4
CASSQFRNSGRYEQYF	TGTGCCAGCAGTCAATTCCGCAATAGCGGACGCTACGAGCAGTACTTC	NA	TRBV6-6	NA	TRBJ2-7
CATSDLPSGRGQETQYF	TGTGCCACCAGTGATTTGCCTAGCGGGAGGGGGCAAGAGACCCAGTACTTC	NA	TRBV24-1	TRBD2	TRBJ2-5
CASSSGTDFYEQYF	TGTGCCAGCAGCAGTGGGACAGACTTCTACGAGCAGTACTTC	once	TRBV21-1	NA	TRBJ2-7
CASSLDRQTSDTQYF	TGCGCCAGCAGCTTGGATAGACAGACCTCGGATACGCAGTATTTT	NA	TRBV5-1	NA	TRBJ2-3
CATGRGSYNEQFF	TGTGCCACCGGGCGCGGGAGTTACAATGAGCAGTTCTTC	NA	TRBV24-1	TRBD2	TRBJ2-1
CASSLATGNYNEQFF	TGTGCCAGCAGCTTGGCGACGGGGAACTACAATGAGCAGTTCTTC	once	TRBV5-5	NA	TRBJ2-1
CASSQLGLGEKLFF	TGCGCCAGCAGCCAACTGGGACTCGGGGAAAAACTGTTTTTT	NA	TRBV4-1	NA	TRBJ1-4
CASSKGGTVSYEQYF	TGTGCCAGCAGCAAAGGGGGGACAGTCTCCTACGAGCAGTACTTC	NA	TRBV7-8	NA	TRBJ2-7
CASSRGGRHGGPRETRQLFF	TGTGCCAGCAGCCGGGGAGGGAGGCACGGGGGCCCACGAGAAACCCGGCAGCTGTTTTTT	few	TRBV14	NA	TRBJ2-2
CASSYSGLSGGGGYTF	TGTGCCAGCAGTTACTCGGGCCTCAGTGGGGGAGGTGGCTACACCTTC	NA	TRBV6-6	NA	TRBJ1-2
CASSETLRGRDGYTF	TGTGCCAGCAGCGAAACCCTCAGGGGGCGAGATGGCTACACCTTC	NA	TRBV7-9	TRBD1	TRBJ1-2
CASSSGVLRHEQFF	TGTGCCAGTTCTAGCGGGGTACTCCGACATGAGCAGTTCTTC	NA	TRBV19	TRBD2	TRBJ2-1
CATSDRPLGAEQYF	TGTGCCACCAGTGATCGCCCCCTCGGAGCCGAGCAGTACTTC	NA	TRBV24-1	NA	TRBJ2-7
CASRYPQGNYNEQFF	TGTGCCAGCAGGTACCCCCAGGGGAACTACAATGAGCAGTTCTTC	NA	TRBV6-6	NA	TRBJ2-1
CASRHGLSAYEQYF	TGTGCCAGCAGACATGGACTATCGGCCTACGAGCAGTACTTC	NA	TRBV6-5	NA	TRBJ2-7
CASSAPGQGPGANVLTF	TGTGCCAGCAGCGCACCGGGACAGGGACCTGGGGCCAACGTCCTGACTTTC	NA	TRBV7-2	TRBD1	TRBJ2-6
CASSKWRVEPGELFF	TGTGCCAGCAGCAAATGGAGGGTCGAACCGGGGGAGCTGTTTTTT	NA	TRBV5-5	NA	TRBJ2-2
CASGLYINQPQHF	TGTGCTAGTGGTTTGTACATCAATCAGCCCCAGCATTTT	once	TRBV12-5	NA	TRBJ1-5
CAWHPGISGANVLTF	TGTGCCTGGCATCCAGGGATTTCTGGGGCCAACGTCCTGACTTTC	NA	TRBV30	NA	TRBJ2-6
CASSEIWTGGGSPLHF	TGTGCCAGCAGTGAAATCTGGACAGGGGGTGGTTCACCCCTCCACTTT	NA	TRBV6-1	TRBD1	TRBJ1-6
CASSLTGQGRTEAFF	TGTGCCAGCAGCCTGACCGGACAGGGGAGGACTGAAGCTTTCTTT	NA	TRBV11-1	TRBD1	TRBJ1-1
CASSGGLTYNEQFF	TGTGCCAGCAGTGGGGGACTGACCTACAATGAGCAGTTCTTC	NA	TRBV27	NA	TRBJ2-1
CASSPRQGNYTF	TGTGCCAGCAGCCCGAGACAGGGAAACTACACCTTC	few	TRBV7-9	TRBD1	TRBJ1-2
CASSFKRDSDPQYF	TGTGCCAGCAGCTTCAAAAGAGACTCTGACCCCCAGTACTTC	NA	TRBV7-2	NA	TRBJ2-5
CASNRIRGAEAFF	TGTGCCAGCAACCGTATCAGGGGGGCTGAAGCTTTCTTT	NA	TRBV7-9	TRBD1	TRBJ1-1
CASGGSGELFF	TGTGCCAGCGGTGGCTCCGGGGAGCTGTTTTTT	NA	TRBV3-1/TRBV3-2	NA	TRBJ2-2
CASSLDHATSFSGELFF	TGTGCCAGCAGCTTAGATCACGCGACTAGCTTTTCCGGGGAGCTGTTTTTT	NA	TRBV11-2	TRBD2	TRBJ2-2
CASRRTSGRAYEQYF	TGTGCCAGCAGGCGAACTAGCGGGAGGGCCTACGAGCAGTACTTC	NA	TRBV27	TRBD2	TRBJ2-7
CASRTGTDTQYF	TGTGCCAGCAGGACCGGGACAGATACGCAGTATTTT	NA	TRBV27	NA	TRBJ2-3
CASSASGGTSDYNEQFF	TGTGCCAGCAGCGCTTCGGGGGGGACTAGCGACTACAATGAGCAGTTCTTC	NA	TRBV9	TRBD2	TRBJ2-1
CASSAGTTTTDTQYF	TGTGCCAGCAGCGCGGGGACTACAACCACAGATACGCAGTATTTT	NA	TRBV9	TRBD2	TRBJ2-3
CASSLVAGYNQPQHF	TGCGCCAGCAGCTTGGTAGCTGGGTATAATCAGCCCCAGCATTTT	once	TRBV5-1	NA	TRBJ1-5
CASSLEWAADEQFF	TGCGCCAGCAGCTTGGAATGGGCCGCCGATGAGCAGTTCTTC	NA	TRBV5-1	NA	TRBJ2-1
CASSGQMNTEAFF	TGTGCCAGCAGTGGGCAAATGAACACTGAAGCTTTCTTT	NA	TRBV2	NA	TRBJ1-1
CASSPTGVPEATQYF	TGCGCCAGCAGCCCAACAGGGGTCCCTGAGGCTACGCAGTATTTT	NA	TRBV5-1	TRBD1	TRBJ2-3
CASSLDRDWVREQYF	TGCGCCAGCAGCTTGGACCGGGACTGGGTAAGAGAGCAGTACTTC	NA	TRBV5-1	NA	TRBJ2-7
CASSSHPGTSNQPQHF	TGTGCCAGCAGTTCTCACCCGGGAACCAGCAATCAGCCCCAGCATTTT	NA	TRBV6-5	NA	TRBJ1-5
CASSKVEGVETQYF	TGTGCCAGCAGCAAAGTAGAGGGGGTAGAGACCCAGTACTTC	NA	TRBV21-1	NA	TRBJ2-5
CASSLTGQGFGYEQYF	TGCGCCAGCAGCTTGACGGGACAGGGGTTTGGCTACGAGCAGTACTTC	NA	TRBV5-1	TRBD1	TRBJ2-7
CASSIGRGSVEAFF	TGTGCCAGTAGTATAGGTAGGGGGTCCGTTGAAGCTTTCTTT	NA	TRBV19	NA	TRBJ1-1
CASSLDGPNTEAFF	TGTGCCAGCAGCCTGGATGGCCCGAACACTGAAGCTTTCTTT	NA	TRBV5-4	NA	TRBJ1-1
CASSPGQGKSFYGYTF	TGCGCCAGCAGCCCAGGACAGGGGAAATCATTTTATGGCTACACCTTC	NA	TRBV5-1	TRBD1	TRBJ1-2